This T cell receptor beta chain comes out of a study of beta chain features in type 1 diabetes. The CDR3 runs to 16 residues. The V gene's germline CDR1 is SGHTA and CDR2 FQGNSA. The V gene end was trimmed by 2 bases and the J gene end by 7 bases; junction bases not matched to a gene: 6. This clone was counted a few times. Sequenced material consisted of expressed TCRB transcripts (all of the isolated RNA was reverse transcribed). Here immunoSEQ multiplex PCR was the method, and the copy in TCRdb shows in-frame clones only, minus some. The sample lists roughly 350,000 clones, about 10% occurring once.

This receptor was obtained from a woman younger than 45 in good health. The sequencing sample was made of naive CD4+ T cells from blood. This sequence joins TRBV7-2 and TRBJ2-1; 12 bases line up with TRBD2. The CDR3, as DNA: TGTGCCAGCAGCTTACTAGCGGGAGGGCCGGGGAATGAGCAGTTCTTC. Translated: CASSLLAGGPGNEQFF.